This T cell receptor (beta chain) was documented in a study of T cell changes during pregnancy in multiple sclerosis. Profiled with immunoSEQ multiplex PCR; TCRdb holds only in-frame clones, not every one. The sample records 100,000 or so clones, approximately 90% being singletons. Germline V gene sequence: CDR1 WSHSY, CDR2 SAAADI. J gave up 5 bases and V 8 bases, and 10 bases lay outside the gene matches. The CDR3 runs 14 residues. This sequence was found in a female donor with multiple sclerosis, enrolled in a pregnancy study. The specimen was peripheral blood, collected in the second trimester of pregnancy. V and J are TRBV10-2 and TRBJ1-1; 8 nucleotides agree with TRBD1. Here the CDR3 DNA reads TGCGCCAGCGGCGACAGGGGAAGTTATACTGAAGCTTTCTTT. Translated: CASGDRGSYTEAFF.